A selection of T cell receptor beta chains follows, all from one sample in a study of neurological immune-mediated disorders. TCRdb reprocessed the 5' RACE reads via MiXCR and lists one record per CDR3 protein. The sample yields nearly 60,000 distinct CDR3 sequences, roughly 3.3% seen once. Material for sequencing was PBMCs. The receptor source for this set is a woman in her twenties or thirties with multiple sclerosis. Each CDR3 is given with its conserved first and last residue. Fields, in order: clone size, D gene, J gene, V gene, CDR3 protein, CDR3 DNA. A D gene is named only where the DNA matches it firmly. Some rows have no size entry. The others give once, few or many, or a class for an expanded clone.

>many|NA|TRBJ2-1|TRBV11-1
CASSAGLTDYNEQFF
TGTGCCAGCAGCGCCGGACTTACGGATTACAATGAGCAGTTCTTC
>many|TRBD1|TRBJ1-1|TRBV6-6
CASGDRGNTEAFF
TGTGCCAGCGGAGACAGGGGGAACACTGAAGCTTTCTTT
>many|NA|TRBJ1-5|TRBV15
CATSRDGGQPQHF
TGTGCCACCAGCAGAGACGGAGGTCAGCCCCAGCATTTT
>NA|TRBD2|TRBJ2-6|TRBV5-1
CASSAGQTLSGANVLTF
TGCGCCAGCTCAGCGGGGCAGACTCTCTCTGGGGCCAACGTCCTGACTTTC
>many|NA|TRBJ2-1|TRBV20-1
CSARAMLATPNEQFF
TGCAGTGCTAGGGCAATGCTAGCTACCCCCAATGAGCAGTTCTTC
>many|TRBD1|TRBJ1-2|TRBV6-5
CASSYLWTGGGYTF
TGTGCCAGCAGTTACTTGTGGACAGGAGGCGGCTACACCTTC
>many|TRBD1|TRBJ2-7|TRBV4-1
CASSPGTGALEQYF
TGCGCCAGCAGTCCCGGGACAGGGGCCTTGGAGCAGTACTTC
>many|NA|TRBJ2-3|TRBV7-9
CASRRRADTQYF
TGTGCCAGCAGACGTAGGGCAGATACGCAGTATTTT
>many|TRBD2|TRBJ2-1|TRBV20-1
CSASLGLAVGNEQFF
TGCAGTGCTAGTCTAGGACTAGCGGTGGGGAATGAGCAGTTCTTC
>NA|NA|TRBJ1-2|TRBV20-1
CSAPPGPSYGYTF
TGCAGTGCCCCTCCGGGACCGTCGTATGGCTACACCTTC
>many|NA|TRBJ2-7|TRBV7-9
CASSSGGAHRRYF
TGTGCCAGCAGCTCCGGCGGGGCGCATCGACGGTACTTC
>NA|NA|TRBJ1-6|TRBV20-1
CSAKTGTRSYNSPLNF
TGCAGTGCTAAAACCGGGACTAGGTCCTATAATTCACCCCTCAACTTT
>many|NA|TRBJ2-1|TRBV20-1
CSARGEAVGSYNEQFF
TGCAGTGCTAGAGGAGAAGCGGTGGGCTCCTACAATGAGCAGTTCTTC
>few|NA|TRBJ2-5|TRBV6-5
CASSQAETQYF
TGTGCCAGCAGCCAGGCGGAGACCCAGTACTTC
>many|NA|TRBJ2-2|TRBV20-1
CSARDPRGNTGELFF
TGCAGTGCTAGAGATCCTCGGGGGAACACCGGGGAGCTGTTTTTT
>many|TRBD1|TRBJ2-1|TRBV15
CATSPQGVMYNEQFF
TGTGCCACCAGTCCACAGGGGGTTATGTACAATGAGCAGTTCTTC
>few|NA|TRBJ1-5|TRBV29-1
CSVQKSKGQPQHF
TGCAGCGTTCAGAAATCAAAGGGGCAGCCCCAGCATTTT
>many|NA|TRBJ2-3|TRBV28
CASSSLPDTQYF
TGTGCCAGCAGTAGTTTACCCGATACGCAGTATTTT
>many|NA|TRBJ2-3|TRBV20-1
CSAGKSSTDTQYF
TGCAGTGCTGGAAAGAGCAGCACAGATACGCAGTATTTT
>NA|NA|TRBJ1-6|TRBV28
CASRLRVGGGSSPLNF
NA
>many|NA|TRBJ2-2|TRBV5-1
CASSPTGGAGELFF
TGCGCCAGCAGCCCGACCGGCGGGGCCGGGGAGCTGTTTTTT
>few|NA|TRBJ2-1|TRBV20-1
CSARGKGYNEQFF
TGCAGTGCTAGGGGAAAGGGCTACAATGAGCAGTTCTTC
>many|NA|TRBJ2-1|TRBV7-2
CASSLSFYEQFF
TGTGCCAGCAGCTTATCGTTCTATGAGCAGTTCTTC
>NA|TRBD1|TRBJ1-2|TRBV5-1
CASSFRGTGKGAGYTF
TGCGCCAGCAGCTTTCGGGGGACCGGAAAGGGGGCTGGCTACACCTTC
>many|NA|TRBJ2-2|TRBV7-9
CASSLARQNTGELFF
TGTGCCAGCAGCTTGGCTAGACAGAACACCGGGGAGCTGTTTTTT
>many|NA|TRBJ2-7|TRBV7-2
CASSLGGTNSYEQYF
TGTGCCAGCAGCTTAGGCGGGACCAACTCCTACGAGCAGTACTTC
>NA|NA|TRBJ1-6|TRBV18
CASSPDESSYNSPLHF
TGTGCCAGCTCACCGGACGAAAGCTCCTATAATTCACCCCTCCACTTT
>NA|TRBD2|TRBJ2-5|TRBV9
CASSVATSGGETQYF
TGTGCCAGCAGCGTAGCAACTAGCGGGGGAGAGACCCAGTACTTC
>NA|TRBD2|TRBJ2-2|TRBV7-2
CASSLLAGGGLGGELFF
TGTGCCAGCAGCTTACTAGCGGGAGGGGGTCTTGGTGGGGAACTGTTTTTT
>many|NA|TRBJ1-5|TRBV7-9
CASSLARTDQPQHF
TGTGCCAGCAGCTTAGCCCGGACAGATCAGCCCCAGCATTTT
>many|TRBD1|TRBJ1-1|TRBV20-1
CSAETGGNGEAFF
TGCAGTGCTGAAACAGGGGGCAACGGTGAAGCTTTCTTT
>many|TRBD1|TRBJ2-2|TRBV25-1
CASASGTVNTGELFF
TGTGCCAGCGCCTCCGGGACAGTAAACACCGGGGAGCTGTTTTTT
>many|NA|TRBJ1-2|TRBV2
CASLTANYGYTF
TGTGCCAGCCTGACAGCGAACTATGGCTACACCTTC
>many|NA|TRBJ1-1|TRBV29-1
CSAFFGTEAFF
TGCAGCGCTTTTTTCGGCACTGAAGCTTTCTTT
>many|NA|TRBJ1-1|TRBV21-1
CASSKGGKGQAFF
TGTGCCAGCAGCAAAGGGGGAAAGGGACAGGCTTTCTTT
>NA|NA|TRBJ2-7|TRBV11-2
CASSFLSYTGAQYF
TGTGCCAGCAGCTTTTTATCGTATACGGGGGCGCAGTACTTC
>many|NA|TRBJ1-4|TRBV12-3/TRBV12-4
CATGLGGREGEKLFF
TGTGCCACCGGCCTGGGGGGGCGAGAAGGTGAAAAACTGTTTTTT
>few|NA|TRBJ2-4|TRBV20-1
CSALQEGVAKKIQYF
TGCAGTGCTCTACAAGAGGGGGTAGCCAAAAAAATTCAGTACTTC
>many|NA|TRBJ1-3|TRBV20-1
CSARDRGLGGNTIYF
TGCAGTGCTAGAGATCGCGGGCTTGGTGGAAACACCATATATTTT
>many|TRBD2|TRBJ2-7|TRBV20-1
CSASFGAGAYEQYF
TGCAGTGCTAGTTTCGGAGCGGGAGCCTACGAGCAGTACTTC
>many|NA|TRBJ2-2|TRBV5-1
CASRPNSNTGELFF
TGCGCCAGCAGACCCAACTCGAACACCGGGGAGCTGTTTTTT
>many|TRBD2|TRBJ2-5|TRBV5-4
CASSLDPAGLQETQYF
TGTGCCAGCAGCTTAGATCCAGCGGGGCTCCAAGAGACCCAGTACTTC
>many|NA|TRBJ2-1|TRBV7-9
CASSYRDLYNEQFF
TGTGCCAGCAGCTACCGGGACTTGTACAATGAGCAGTTCTTC
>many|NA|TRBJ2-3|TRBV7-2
CASSPGLGTDTQYF
TGTGCCAGCAGCCCCGGACTGGGCACAGATACGCAGTATTTT
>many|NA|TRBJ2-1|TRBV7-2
CASSPENNEQFF
TGTGCCAGCAGCCCCGAAAACAATGAGCAGTTCTTC
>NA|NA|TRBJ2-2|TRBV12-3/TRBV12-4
CASSLGTGAGELFF
TGTGCCAGCAGTTTAGGCACCGGCGCCGGGGAGCTGTTTTTT
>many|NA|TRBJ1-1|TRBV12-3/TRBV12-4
CASSLQVYTEAFF
TGTGCCAGCAGCCTCCAGGTGTACACTGAAGCTTTCTTT
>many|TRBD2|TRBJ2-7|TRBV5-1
CASSSLSGSSYEQYF
TGCGCCAGCAGCTCACTTAGCGGGAGCTCCTACGAGCAGTACTTC
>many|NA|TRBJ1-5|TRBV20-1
CSGRRDSNQPQHF
TGCAGTGGTCGTAGGGACAGCAATCAGCCCCAGCATTTT
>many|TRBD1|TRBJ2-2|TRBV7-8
CASSSFPQGETGELFF
TGTGCCAGCAGCTCCTTCCCCCAGGGGGAAACCGGGGAGCTGTTTTTT
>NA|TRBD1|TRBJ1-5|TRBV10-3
CAISGGGDQPQHF
TGTGCCATCAGTGGAGGGGGCGATCAGCCCCAGCATTTT
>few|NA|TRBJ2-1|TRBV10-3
CAISPDGEDEQFF
TGTGCCATCAGTCCGGACGGAGAAGATGAGCAGTTCTTC